This TCR beta chain came from a study of T cell responses to AZD1222 COVID-19 vaccine. Here immunoSEQ multiplex PCR was the method, and the copy in TCRdb shows in-frame clones only, minus some. The profile shows roughly 53,000 clones, roughly 83% of them singletons. Source: peripheral blood, taken on day 0 of AZD1222 vaccination. This TCR was recovered from an adult in good health.

This CDR3 reads CSARGGPNYGYTF. In DNA, the CDR3 is TGCAGCGCCCGGGGCGGCCCTAACTATGGCTACACCTTC. The chain carries TRBV29-1 and TRBJ1-2, with a possible D match to TRBD1 (5 bases). The CDR3 has 13 residues. Germline-derived CDR1 and CDR2 are SQVTM and ANQGSEA. V dropped 7 bases and J dropped 0 bases, with 12 bases sitting between them.